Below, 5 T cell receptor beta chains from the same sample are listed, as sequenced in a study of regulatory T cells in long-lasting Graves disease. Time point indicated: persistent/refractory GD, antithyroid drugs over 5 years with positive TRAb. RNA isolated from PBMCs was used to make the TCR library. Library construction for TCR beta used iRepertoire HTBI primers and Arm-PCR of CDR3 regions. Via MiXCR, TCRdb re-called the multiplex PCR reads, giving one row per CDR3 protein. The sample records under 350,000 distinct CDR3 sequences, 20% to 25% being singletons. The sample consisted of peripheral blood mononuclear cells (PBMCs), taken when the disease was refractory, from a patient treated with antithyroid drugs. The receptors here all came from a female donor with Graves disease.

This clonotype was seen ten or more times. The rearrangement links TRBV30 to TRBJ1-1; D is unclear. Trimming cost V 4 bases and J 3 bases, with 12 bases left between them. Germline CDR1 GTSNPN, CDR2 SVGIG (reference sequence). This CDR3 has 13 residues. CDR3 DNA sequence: TGTGCCTGGACGAGTGGCCTTTACACTGAAGCTTTCTTT. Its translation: CAWTSGLYTEAFF.

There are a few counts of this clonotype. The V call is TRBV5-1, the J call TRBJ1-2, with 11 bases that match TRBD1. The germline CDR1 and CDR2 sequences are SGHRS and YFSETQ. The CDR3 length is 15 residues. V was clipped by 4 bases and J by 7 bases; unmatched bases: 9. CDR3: CASSPRDRGIGGYTF. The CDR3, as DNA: TGCGCCAGCAGCCCCAGGGACAGGGGGATAGGTGGCTACACCTTC. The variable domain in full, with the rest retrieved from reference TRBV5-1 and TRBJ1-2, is KAGVTQTPRYLIKTRGQQVTLSCSPISGHRSVSWYQQTPGQGLQFLFEYFSETQRNKGNFPGRFSGRQFSNSRSEMNVSTLELGDSALYLCASSPRDRGIGGYTFGSGTRLTVV.

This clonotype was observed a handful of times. The DNA of the CDR3 is TGTGCCAGCAGCTTCCGACGGGGAGAGACCCAGTACTTC. Its protein is CASSFRRGETQYF. The gene calls are TRBV5-5 and TRBJ2-5; maybe TRBD2 (5 bases). The CDR3 runs to 13 residues. Looked up from germline, CDR1 is SGHKS and CDR2 is YYEKEE (reference sequence). Trimming removed 2 bases at V and 4 bases at J, with 9 bases between.

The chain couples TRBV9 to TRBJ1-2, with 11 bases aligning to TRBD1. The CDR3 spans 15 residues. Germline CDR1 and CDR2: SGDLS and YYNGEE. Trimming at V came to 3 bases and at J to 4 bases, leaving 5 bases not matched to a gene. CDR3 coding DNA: TGTGCCAGCAGCGGGACAGGGGGCCGGGGCTATGGCTACACCTTC. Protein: CASSGTGGRGYGYTF.

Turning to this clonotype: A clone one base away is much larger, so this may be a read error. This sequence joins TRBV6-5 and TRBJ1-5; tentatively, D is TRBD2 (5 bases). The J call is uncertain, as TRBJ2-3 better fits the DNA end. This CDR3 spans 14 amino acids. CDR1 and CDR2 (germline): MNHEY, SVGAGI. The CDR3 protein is CASSYPRVGQPQYF. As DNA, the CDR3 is TGTGCCAGCAGTTACCCGAGGGTGGGTCAGCCCCAGTATTTT.